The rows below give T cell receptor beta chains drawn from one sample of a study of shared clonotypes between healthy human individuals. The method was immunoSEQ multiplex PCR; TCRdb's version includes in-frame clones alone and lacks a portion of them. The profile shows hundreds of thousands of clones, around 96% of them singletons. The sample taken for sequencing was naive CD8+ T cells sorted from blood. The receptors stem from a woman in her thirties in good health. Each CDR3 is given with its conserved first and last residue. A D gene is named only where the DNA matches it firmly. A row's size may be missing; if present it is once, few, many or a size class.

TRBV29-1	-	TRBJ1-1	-	TGCAGCGTTGATTCCAGGGTTGGGTTCGAAGCTTTCTTT	CSVDSRVGFEAFF
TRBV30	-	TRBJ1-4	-	TGTGCCTGGAGTACCGGATATGGCACTAATGAAAAACTGTTTTTT	CAWSTGYGTNEKLFF
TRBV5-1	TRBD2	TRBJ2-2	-	TGCGCCAGCAGCACCGGGACTAGCGGTCCCACCGGGGAGCTGTTTTTT	CASSTGTSGPTGELFF
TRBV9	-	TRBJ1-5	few	TGTGCCAGCAGCCCTGGGGGCGGGAGCAATCAGCCCCAGCATTTT	CASSPGGGSNQPQHF
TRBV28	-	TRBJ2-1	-	TGTGCCAGCAAGAGCGGTGAGTGGTTCTTC	CASKSGEWFF
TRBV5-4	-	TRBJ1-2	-	TGTGCCAGCAGTTGGGACGCTGGAAACTATGGCTACACCTTC	CASSWDAGNYGYTF
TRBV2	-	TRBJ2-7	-	TGTGTCAGCTCCGCTACTCCCTACGAGCAGTACTTC	CVSSATPYEQYF
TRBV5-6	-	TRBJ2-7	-	TGTGCCAGCAGCTTGGCCTGGGCTGCCTACGAGCAGTACTTC	CASSLAWAAYEQYF
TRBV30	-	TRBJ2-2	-	TGTGCCTGGAGTGGCACCGGGGAGCTGTTTTTT	CAWSGTGELFF
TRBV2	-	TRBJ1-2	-	TGTGCCAGCAGTGGGCCTCGGACCGAGCCAGTTGATTATGGCTACACCTTC	CASSGPRTEPVDYGYTF